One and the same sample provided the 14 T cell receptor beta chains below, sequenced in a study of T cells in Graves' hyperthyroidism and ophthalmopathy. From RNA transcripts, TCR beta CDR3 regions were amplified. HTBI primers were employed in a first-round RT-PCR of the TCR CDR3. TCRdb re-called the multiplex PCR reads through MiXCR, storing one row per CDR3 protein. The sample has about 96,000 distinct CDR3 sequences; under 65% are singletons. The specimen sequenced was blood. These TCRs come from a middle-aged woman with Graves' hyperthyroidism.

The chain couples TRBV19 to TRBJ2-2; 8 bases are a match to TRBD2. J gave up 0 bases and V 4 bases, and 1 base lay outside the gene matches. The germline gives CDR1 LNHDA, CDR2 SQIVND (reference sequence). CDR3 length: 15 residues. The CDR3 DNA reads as TGTGCCAGTAGTAAACTAGCGGCGAACACCGGGGAGCTGTTTTTT. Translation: CASSKLAANTGELFF. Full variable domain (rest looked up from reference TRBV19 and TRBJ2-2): DGGITQSPKYLFRKEGQNVTLSCEQNLNHDAMYWYRQDPGQGLRLIYYSQIVNDFQKGDIAEGYSVSREKKESFPLTVTSAQKNPTAFYLCASSKLAANTGELFFGEGSRLTVL.

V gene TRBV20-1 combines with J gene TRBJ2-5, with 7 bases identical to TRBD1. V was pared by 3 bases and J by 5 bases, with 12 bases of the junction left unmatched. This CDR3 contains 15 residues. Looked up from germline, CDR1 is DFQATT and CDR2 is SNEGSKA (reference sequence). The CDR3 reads CSARTGHILYETQYF. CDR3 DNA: TGCAGTGCTAGGACAGGGCATATCTTGTACGAGACCCAGTACTTC.

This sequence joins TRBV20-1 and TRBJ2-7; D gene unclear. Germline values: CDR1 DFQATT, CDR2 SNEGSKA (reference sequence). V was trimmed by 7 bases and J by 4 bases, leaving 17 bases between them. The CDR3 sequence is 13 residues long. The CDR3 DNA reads TGCAGTGGGACCGGGCATATCTTGTACGAGCAGTACTTC. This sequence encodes CSGTGHILYEQYF.

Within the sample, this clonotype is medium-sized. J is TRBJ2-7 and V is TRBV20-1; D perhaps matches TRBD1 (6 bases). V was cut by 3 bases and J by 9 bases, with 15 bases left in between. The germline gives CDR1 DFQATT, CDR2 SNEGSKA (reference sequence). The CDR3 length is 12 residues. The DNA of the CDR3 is TGCAGTGCTAGGAAGGGGGATTCGGCGCAGTACTTC. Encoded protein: CSARKGDSAQYF.

CDR3 sequence: CSVADRGVSPLHF. Here the CDR3 DNA reads TGCAGCGTTGCGGACAGGGGGGTTTCACCCCTCCACTTT. The chain carries TRBV29-1 and TRBJ1-6; 10 bases are shared with TRBD1. The CDR3 length is 13 residues. With V trimmed by 4 bases and J by 9 bases, 3 bases remained unmatched. CDR1 and CDR2 from the germline V gene are SQVTM and ANQGSEA.

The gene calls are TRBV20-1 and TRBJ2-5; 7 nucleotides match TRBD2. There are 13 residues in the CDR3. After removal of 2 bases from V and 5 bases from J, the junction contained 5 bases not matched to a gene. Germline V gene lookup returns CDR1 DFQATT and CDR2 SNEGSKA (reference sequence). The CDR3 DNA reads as TGCAGTGCTAGACGCGGGAGCAGGGAGACCCAGTACTTC. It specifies CSARRGSRETQYF.

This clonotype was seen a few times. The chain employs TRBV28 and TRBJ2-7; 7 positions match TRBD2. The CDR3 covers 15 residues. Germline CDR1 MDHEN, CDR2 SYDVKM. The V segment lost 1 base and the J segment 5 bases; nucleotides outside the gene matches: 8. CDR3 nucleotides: TGTGCCAGCAGTTTATTGGGCGGGAGAGTGGACGAGCAGTACTTC. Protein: CASSLLGGRVDEQYF.

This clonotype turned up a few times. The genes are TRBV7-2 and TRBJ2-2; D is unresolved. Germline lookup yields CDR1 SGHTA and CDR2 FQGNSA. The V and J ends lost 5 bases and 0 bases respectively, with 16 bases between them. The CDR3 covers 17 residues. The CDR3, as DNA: TGTGCCAGCAGCCAAGACTGGAGCGTAACGAACACCGGGGAGCTGTTTTTT. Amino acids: CASSQDWSVTNTGELFF.

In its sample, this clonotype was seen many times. The CDR3 coding sequence is TGTGCCAGCAGGCCGGGGGGGGTAGGAACTGAAGCTTTCTTT. Encoded protein: CASRPGGVGTEAFF. V gene TRBV5-6 combines with J gene TRBJ1-1; possibly TRBD1 for D (5 bases). Germline CDR1 SGHDT, CDR2 YYEEEE. V was cut by 5 bases and J by 5 bases, with 16 bases left in between. The CDR3 extends over 14 amino acids. Using reference TRBV5-6 and TRBJ1-1 for the parts outside the CDR3, the full variable domain is DAGVTQSPTHLIKTRGQQVTLRCSPKSGHDTVSWYQQALGQGPQFIFQYYEEEERQRGNFPDRFSGHQFPNYSSELNVNALLLGDSALYLCASRPGGVGTEAFFGQGTRLTVV.

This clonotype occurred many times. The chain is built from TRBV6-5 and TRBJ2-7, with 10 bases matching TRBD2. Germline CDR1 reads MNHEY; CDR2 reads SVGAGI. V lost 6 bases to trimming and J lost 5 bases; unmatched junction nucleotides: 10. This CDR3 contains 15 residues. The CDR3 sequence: CASRISGRGPNEQYF. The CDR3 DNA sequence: TGTGCCAGCAGGATCAGCGGGAGGGGGCCCAACGAGCAGTACTTC.

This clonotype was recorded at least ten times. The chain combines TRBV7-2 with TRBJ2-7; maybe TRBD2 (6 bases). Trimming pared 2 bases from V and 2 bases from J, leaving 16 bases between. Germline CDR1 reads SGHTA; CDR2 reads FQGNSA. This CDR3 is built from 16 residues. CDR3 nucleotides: TGTGCCAGCAGCTTACTTCGCGGGGCCAGCCCCTACGAGCAGTACTTC. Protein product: CASSLLRGASPYEQYF.

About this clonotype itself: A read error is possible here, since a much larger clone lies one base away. For the CDR3, the DNA is TGTGCCAGCGGTTTATCCAAGGCCCCAAGCAGGGGATCACCCCTCCACTTT. This translates into CASGLSKAPSRGSPLHF. This chain uses TRBV9 with TRBJ1-6, with D possibly matching TRBD1 (6 bases). The germline V gene encodes CDR1 SGDLS and CDR2 YYNGEE. The V gene lost 7 bases and the J gene lost 10 bases, with 27 bases spanning the gap. The CDR3 totals 17 residues.

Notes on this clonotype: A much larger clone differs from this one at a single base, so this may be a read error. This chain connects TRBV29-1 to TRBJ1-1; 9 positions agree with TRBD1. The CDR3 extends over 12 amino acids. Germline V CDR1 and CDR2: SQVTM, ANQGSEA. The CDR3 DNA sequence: TGCAGCCCCGGACAGGGGAGCACTGAAGCTCTCTTT. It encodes CSPGQGSTEALF.

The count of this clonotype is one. The CDR3 loop is CSARGGQGGKGYTF. The DNA of the CDR3 is TGCAGTGCTAGAGGCGGACAGGGAGGGAAAGGTTACACCTTC. J is TRBJ1-2 and V is TRBV20-1, with 8 bases matching TRBD1. Losses at the gene ends were 1 base for V and 11 bases for J; bases not matched to a gene: 12. Germline V gene data show CDR1 as DFQATT and CDR2 as SNEGSKA (reference sequence). The CDR3 has 14 amino acids.